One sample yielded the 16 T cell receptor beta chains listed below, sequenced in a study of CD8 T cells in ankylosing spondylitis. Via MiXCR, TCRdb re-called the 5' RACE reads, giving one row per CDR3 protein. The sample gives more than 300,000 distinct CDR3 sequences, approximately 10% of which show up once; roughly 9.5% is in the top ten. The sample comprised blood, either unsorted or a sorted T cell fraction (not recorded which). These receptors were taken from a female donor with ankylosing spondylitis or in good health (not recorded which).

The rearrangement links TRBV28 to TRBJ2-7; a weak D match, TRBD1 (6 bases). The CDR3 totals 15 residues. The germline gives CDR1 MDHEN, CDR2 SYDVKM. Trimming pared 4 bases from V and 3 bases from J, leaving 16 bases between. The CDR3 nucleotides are TGTGCCAGCAGTTCACATCGGACAGAATTCTACGAGCAGTACTTC. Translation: CASSSHRTEFYEQYF.

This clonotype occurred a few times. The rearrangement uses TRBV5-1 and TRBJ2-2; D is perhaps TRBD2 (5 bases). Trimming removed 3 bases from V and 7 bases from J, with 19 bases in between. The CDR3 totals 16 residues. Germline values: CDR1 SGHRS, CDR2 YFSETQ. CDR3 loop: CASSSGASTAVGELFF. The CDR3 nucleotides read TGCGCCAGCAGCTCAGGAGCTAGCACCGCGGTCGGGGAGCTGTTTTTT. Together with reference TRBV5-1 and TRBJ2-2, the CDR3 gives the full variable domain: KAGVTQTPRYLIKTRGQQVTLSCSPISGHRSVSWYQQTPGQGLQFLFEYFSETQRNKGNFPGRFSGRQFSNSRSEMNVSTLELGDSALYLCASSSGASTAVGELFFGEGSRLTVL.

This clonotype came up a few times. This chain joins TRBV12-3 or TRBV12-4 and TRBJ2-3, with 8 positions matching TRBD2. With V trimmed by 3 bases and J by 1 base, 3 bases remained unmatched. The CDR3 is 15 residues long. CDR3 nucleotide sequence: TGTGCCAGCAGTTTTCCAGCGGGGGGCACAGATACGCAGTATTTT. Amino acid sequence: CASSFPAGGTDTQYF.

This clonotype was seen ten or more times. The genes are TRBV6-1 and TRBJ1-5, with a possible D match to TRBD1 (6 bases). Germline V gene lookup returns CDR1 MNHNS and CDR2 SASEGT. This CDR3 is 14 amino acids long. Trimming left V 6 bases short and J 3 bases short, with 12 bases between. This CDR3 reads CASSSDRFNQPQHF. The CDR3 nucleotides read TGTGCCAGCAGCTCGGACAGATTCAATCAGCCCCAGCATTTT.

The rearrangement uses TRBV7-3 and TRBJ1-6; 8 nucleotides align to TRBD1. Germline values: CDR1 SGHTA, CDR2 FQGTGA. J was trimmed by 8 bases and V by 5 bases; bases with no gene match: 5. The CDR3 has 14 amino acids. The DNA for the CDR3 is TGTGCCAGCAGCATCACAGGGGGGGATTCACCCCTCCACTTT. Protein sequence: CASSITGGDSPLHF.

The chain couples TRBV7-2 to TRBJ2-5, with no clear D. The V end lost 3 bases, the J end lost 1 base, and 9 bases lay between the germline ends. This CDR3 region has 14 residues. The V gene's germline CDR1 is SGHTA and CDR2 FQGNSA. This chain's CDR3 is CASSFFASQETQYF. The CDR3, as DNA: TGTGCCAGCAGCTTTTTCGCTAGCCAAGAGACCCAGTACTTC.

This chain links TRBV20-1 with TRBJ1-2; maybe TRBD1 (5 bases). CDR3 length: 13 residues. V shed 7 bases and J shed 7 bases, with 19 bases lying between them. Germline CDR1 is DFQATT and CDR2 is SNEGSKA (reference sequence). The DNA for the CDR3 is TGCAGTGGGGTACAGGCCCCTGGAAGTGGCTACACCTTC. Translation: CSGVQAPGSGYTF.

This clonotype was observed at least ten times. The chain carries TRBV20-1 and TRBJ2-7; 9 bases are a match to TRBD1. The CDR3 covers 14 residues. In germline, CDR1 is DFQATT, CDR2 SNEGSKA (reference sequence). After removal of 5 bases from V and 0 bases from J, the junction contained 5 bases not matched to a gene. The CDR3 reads CSAGDRATSYEQYF. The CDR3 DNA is TGCAGTGCTGGGGACAGGGCAACCTCCTACGAGCAGTACTTC.

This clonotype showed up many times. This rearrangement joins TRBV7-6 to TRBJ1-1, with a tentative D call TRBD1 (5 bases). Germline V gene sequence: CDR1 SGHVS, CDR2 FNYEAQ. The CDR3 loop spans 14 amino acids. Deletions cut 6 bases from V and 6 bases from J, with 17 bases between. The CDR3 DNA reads TGTGCCAGCAGTCCCCCAGGGTTCGGCGCTGAAGCTTTCTTT. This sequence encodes CASSPPGFGAEAFF.

CDR3 DNA: TGCGCCAGCAGCCAGCACACCATGGGCTCCGGGGATTCACCCCTCCACTTT. Protein: CASSQHTMGSGDSPLHF. The chain employs TRBV5-1 and TRBJ1-6; D is unclear. Germline V CDR1 and CDR2: SGHRS, YFSETQ. The V end was cut by 4 bases, the J end by 8 bases, with 22 bases between. This CDR3 spans 17 amino acids. Looking up the rest from reference TRBV5-1 and TRBJ1-6 gives the full variable domain: KAGVTQTPRYLIKTRGQQVTLSCSPISGHRSVSWYQQTPGQGLQFLFEYFSETQRNKGNFPGRFSGRQFSNSRSEMNVSTLELGDSALYLCASSQHTMGSGDSPLHFGNGTRLTVT.

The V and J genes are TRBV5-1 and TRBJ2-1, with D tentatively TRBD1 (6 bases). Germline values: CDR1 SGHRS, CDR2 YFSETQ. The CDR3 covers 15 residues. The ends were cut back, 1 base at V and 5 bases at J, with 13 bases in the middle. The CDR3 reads CASSLMGAMNNEQFF. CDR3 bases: TGCGCCAGCAGCTTGATGGGGGCTATGAACAATGAGCAGTTCTTC.

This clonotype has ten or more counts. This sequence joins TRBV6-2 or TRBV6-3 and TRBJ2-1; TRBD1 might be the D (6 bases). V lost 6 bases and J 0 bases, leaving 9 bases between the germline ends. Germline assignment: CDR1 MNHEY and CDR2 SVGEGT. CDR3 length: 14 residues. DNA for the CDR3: TGTGCCAGCAGAGGACAGAGCTCCTACAATGAGCAGTTCTTC. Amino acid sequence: CASRGQSSYNEQFF.

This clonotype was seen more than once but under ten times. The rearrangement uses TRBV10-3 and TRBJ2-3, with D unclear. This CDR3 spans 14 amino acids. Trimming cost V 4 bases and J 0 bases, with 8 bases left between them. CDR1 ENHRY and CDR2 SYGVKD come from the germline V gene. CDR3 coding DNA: TGTGCCATCAGTGTGACTCGAAGCACAGATACGCAGTATTTT. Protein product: CAISVTRSTDTQYF.

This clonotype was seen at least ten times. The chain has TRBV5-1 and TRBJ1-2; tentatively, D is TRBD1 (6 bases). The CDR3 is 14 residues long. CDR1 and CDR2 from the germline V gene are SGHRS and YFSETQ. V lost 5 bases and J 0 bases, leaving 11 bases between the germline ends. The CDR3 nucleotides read TGCGCCAGCAGTCCGAGGACAGCTAACTATGGCTACACCTTC. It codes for CASSPRTANYGYTF.

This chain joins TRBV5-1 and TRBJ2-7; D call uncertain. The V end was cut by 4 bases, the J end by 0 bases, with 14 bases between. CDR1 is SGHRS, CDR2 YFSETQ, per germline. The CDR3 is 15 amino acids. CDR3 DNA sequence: TGCGCCAGCAGCCCACCAACGAAGATCTCCTACGAGCAGTACTTC. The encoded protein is CASSPPTKISYEQYF.

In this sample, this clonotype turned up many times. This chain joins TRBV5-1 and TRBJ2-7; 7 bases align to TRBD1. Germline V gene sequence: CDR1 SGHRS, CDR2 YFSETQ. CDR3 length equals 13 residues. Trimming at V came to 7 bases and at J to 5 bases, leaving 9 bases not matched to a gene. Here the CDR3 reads CASAMTGSDEQYF. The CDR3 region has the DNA TGCGCCAGCGCAATGACAGGGTCGGACGAGCAGTACTTC.